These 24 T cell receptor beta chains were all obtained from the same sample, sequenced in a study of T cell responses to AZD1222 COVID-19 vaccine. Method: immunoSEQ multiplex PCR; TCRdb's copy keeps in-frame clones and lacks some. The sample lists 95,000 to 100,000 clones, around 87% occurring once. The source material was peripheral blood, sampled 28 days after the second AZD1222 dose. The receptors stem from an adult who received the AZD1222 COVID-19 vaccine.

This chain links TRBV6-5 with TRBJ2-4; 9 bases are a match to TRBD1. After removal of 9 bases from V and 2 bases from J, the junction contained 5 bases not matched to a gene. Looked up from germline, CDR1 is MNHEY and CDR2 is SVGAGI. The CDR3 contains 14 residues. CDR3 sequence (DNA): TGTGCCAGTAGGGACAGGGCTTCCAAAAACATTCAGTACTTC. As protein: CASRDRASKNIQYF.

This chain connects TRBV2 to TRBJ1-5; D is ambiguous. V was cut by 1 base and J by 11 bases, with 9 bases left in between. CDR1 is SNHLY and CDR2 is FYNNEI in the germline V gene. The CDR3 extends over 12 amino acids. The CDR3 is CASSEGGLTQHF. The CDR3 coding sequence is TGTGCCAGCAGTGAAGGGGGATTAACCCAGCATTTT.

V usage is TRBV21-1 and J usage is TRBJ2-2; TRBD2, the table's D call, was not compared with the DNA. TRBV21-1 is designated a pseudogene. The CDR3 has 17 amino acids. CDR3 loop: CASSLLRRGANTGELFF. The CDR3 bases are TGTGCCAGCAGCCTCTTAAGGAGGGGCGCGAACACCGGGGAGCTGTTTTTT.

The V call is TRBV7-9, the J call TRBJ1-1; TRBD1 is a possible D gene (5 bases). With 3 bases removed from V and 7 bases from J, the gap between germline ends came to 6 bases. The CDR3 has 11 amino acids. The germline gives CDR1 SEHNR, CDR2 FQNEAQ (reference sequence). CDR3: CASSFRGEAFF. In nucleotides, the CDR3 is TGTGCCAGCAGCTTTAGGGGTGAAGCTTTCTTT.

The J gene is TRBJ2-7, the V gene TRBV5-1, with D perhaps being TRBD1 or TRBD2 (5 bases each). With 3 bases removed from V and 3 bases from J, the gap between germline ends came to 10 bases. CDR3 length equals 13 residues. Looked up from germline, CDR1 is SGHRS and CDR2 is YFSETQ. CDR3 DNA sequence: TGCGCCAGCAGCTCAGGGACCGACTACGAGCAGTACTTC. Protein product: CASSSGTDYEQYF.

CDR3 in amino acids: CATSRDGGSKTQYF. In DNA, the CDR3 is TGTGCCACCAGCAGAGATGGGGGCAGCAAGACCCAGTACTTC. V is TRBV15 and J is TRBJ2-5, with a possible D match to TRBD1 (6 bases). This CDR3 contains 14 residues. CDR1 is LNHNV, CDR2 YYDKDF, per germline (reference sequence). V was pared by 0 bases and J by 6 bases, with 11 bases between.

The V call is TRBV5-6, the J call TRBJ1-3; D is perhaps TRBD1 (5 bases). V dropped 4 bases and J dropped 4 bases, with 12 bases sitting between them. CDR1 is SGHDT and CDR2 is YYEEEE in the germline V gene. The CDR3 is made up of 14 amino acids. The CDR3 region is CASSPAGRGNTIYF. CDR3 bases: TGTGCCAGCAGCCCCGCAGGGCGCGGAAACACCATATATTTT.

Here the CDR3 reads CASRTITTNEKLFF. CDR3 DNA sequence: TGTGCCAGCAGGACAATCACAACTAATGAAAAACTGTTTTTT. The J gene is TRBJ1-4, the V gene TRBV27, with D hard to call. Germline V gives CDR1 MNHEY, CDR2 SMNVEV (reference sequence). CDR3 length: 14 amino acids. The germline V and J ends were trimmed by 6 bases and 0 bases, with 8 bases remaining between them. Variable domain in full (rest from reference TRBV27 and TRBJ1-4): EAQVTQNPRYLITVTGKKLTVTCSQNMNHEYMSWYRQDPGLGLRQIYYSMNVEVTDKGDVPEGYKVSRKEKRNFPLILESPSPNQTSLYFCASRTITTNEKLFFGSGTQLSVL.

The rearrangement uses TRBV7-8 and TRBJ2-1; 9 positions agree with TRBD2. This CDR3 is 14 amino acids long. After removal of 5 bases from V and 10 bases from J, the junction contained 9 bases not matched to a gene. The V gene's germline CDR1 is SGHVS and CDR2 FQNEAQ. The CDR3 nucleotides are TGTGCCAGCAGCCGAGCGGGGGGCCCTTCGGAGCAGTTCTTC. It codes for CASSRAGGPSEQFF.

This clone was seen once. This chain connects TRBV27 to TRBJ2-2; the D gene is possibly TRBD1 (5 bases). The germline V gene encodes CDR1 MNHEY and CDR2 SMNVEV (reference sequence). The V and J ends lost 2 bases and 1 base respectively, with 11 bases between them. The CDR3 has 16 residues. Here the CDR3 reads CASSLVAGRNTGELFF. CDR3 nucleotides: TGTGCCAGCAGTTTAGTGGCAGGGCGGAACACCGGGGAGCTGTTTTTT.

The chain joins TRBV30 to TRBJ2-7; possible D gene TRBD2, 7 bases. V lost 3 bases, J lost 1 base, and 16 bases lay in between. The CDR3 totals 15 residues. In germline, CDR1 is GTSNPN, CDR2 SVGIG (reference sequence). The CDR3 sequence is CAWSPRAGASYEQYF. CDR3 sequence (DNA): TGTGCCTGGAGCCCCCGGGCGGGGGCGTCCTACGAGCAGTACTTC. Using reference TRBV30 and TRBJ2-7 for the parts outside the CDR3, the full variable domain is SQTIHQWPATLVQPVGSPLSLECTVEGTSNPNLYWYRQAAGRGLQLLFYSVGIGQISSEVPQNLSASRPQDRQFILSSKKLLLSDSGFYLCAWSPRAGASYEQYFGPGTRLTVT.

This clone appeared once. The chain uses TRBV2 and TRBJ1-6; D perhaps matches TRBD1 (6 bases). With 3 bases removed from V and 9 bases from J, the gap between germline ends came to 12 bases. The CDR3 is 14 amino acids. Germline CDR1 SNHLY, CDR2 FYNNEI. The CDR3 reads CASSEGAGVSPLHF. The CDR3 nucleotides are TGTGCCAGCAGTGAGGGTGCAGGGGTTTCACCCCTCCACTTT.

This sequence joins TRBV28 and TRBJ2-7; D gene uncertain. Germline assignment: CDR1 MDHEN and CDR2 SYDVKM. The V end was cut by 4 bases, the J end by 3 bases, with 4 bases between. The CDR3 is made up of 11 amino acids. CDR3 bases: TGTGCCAGCAGTTCCGTCTACGAGCAGTACTTC. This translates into CASSSVYEQYF.

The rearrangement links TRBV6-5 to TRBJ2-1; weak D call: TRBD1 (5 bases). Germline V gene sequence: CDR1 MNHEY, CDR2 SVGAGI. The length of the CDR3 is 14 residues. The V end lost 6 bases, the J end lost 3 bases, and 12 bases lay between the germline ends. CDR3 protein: CASRARQIYNEQFF. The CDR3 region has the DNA TGTGCCAGCAGGGCCAGACAGATCTACAATGAGCAGTTCTTC.

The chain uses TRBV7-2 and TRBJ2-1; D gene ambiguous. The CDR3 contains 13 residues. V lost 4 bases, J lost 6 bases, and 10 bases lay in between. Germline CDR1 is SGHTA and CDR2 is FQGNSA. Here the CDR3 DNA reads TGTGCCAGCAGCTCCGTGCTAGGCAATGAGCAGTTCTTC. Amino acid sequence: CASSSVLGNEQFF.

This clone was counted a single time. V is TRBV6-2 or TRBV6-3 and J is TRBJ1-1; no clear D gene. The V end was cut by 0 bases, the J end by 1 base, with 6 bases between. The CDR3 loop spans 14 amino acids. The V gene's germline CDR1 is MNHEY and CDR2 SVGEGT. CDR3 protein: CASSYSNRNTEAFF. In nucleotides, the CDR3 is TGTGCCAGCAGTTACTCGAACCGGAACACTGAAGCTTTCTTT.

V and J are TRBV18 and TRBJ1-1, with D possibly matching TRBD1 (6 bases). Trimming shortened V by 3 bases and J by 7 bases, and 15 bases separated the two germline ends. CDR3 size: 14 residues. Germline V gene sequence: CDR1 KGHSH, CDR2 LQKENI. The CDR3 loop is CASSPLTGINEAFF. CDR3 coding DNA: TGTGCCAGCTCACCGCTAACAGGGATTAATGAAGCTTTCTTT.

Written as DNA, the CDR3 is TGTGCCAGCAGTGAAGTGGAGGGCAGCGTCCGAGGTGGTGGCTACGAGCAGTACTTC. This translates into CASSEVEGSVRGGGYEQYF. The V and J genes are TRBV6-1 and TRBJ2-7, with a possible D match to TRBD2 (6 bases). Germline V CDR1 and CDR2: MNHNS, SASEGT. Trimming took off 1 base at V and 3 bases at J, with 25 bases between the two ends. The CDR3 is 19 residues long.

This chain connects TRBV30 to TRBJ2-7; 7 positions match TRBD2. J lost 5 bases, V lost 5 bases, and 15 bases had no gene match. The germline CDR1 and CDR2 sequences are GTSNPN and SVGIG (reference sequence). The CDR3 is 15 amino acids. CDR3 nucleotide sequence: TGTGCCTGGGCCGAGGGCGGGAGCTTCGGCGACGAGCAGTACTTC. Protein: CAWAEGGSFGDEQYF.

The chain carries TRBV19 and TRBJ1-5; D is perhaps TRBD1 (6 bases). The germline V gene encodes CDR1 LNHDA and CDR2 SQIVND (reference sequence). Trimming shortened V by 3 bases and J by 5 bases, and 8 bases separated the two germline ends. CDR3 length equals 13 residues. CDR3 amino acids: CASSIKGDQPQHF. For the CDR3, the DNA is TGTGCCAGTAGTATCAAGGGGGATCAGCCCCAGCATTTT. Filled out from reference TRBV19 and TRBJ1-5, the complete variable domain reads DGGITQSPKYLFRKEGQNVTLSCEQNLNHDAMYWYRQDPGQGLRLIYYSQIVNDFQKGDIAEGYSVSREKKESFPLTVTSAQKNPTAFYLCASSIKGDQPQHFGDGTRLSIL.

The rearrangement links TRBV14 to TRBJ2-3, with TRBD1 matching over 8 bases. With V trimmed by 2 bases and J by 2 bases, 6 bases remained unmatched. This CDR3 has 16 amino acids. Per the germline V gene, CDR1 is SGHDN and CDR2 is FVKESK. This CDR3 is CASSQHWTGPTDTQYF. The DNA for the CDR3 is TGTGCCAGCAGCCAACACTGGACAGGGCCCACAGATACGCAGTATTTT.

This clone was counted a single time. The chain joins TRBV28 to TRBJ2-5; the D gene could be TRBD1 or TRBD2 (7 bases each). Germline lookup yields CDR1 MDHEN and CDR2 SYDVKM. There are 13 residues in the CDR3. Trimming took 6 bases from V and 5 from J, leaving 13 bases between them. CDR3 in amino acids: CASRQGREETQYF. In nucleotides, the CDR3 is TGTGCCAGCAGACAGGGGCGGGAGGAGACCCAGTACTTC.

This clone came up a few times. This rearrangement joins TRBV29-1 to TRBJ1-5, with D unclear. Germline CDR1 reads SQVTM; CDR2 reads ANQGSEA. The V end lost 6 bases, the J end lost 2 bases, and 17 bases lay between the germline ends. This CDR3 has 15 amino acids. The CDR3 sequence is CSVADGLLGNQPQHF. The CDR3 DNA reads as TGCAGCGTAGCCGACGGGCTTTTAGGCAATCAGCCCCAGCATTTT. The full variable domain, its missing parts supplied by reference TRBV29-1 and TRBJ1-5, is SAVISQKPSRDICQRGTSLTIQCQVDSQVTMMFWYRQQPGQSLTLIATANQGSEATYESGFVIDKFPISRPNLTFSTLTVSNMSPEDSSIYLCSVADGLLGNQPQHFGDGTRLSIL.

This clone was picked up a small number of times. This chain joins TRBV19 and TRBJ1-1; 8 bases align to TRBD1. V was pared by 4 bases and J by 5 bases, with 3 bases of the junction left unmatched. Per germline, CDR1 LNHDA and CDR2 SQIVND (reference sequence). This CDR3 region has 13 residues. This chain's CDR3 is CASSNRGRTEAFF. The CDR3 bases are TGTGCCAGTAGTAACAGGGGGAGGACTGAAGCTTTCTTT.